In this sample, the clone carrying this TCR beta chain turned up once. Germline lookup yields CDR1 SNHLY and CDR2 FYNNEI. The CDR3 has 14 residues. Trimming took off 1 base at V and 0 bases at J, with 7 bases between the two ends. The data are from a study of blood T cell repertoires in COVID-19. Study-level information: Specimens from acute and convalescent COVID-19 originated in the United States, Italy and Spain. T cells, B-cell-depleted T cells, or PBMCs provided the cDNA or gDNA that served as material.

Original processing notes: Reference gene primer amplification yielded estimated nucleated cell counts. The assay was immunoSEQ multiplex PCR, and TCRdb's table has in-frame clones only and misses some. D and trimming were read from the DNA, whereas the V and J calls and clone size are those reported in that table. The repertoire holds roughly 670,000 clones, with more than 80% as singletons. The sequencing sample was made of peripheral blood. The source is a woman younger than 30 with acute or convalescent COVID-19. This chain connects TRBV2 to TRBJ2-7, with D maybe TRBD1 (5 bases). CDR3 nucleotides: TGTGCCAGCAGTGAAGGCAGGGCCTCCTACGAGCAGTACTTC. This translates into CASSEGRASYEQYF.